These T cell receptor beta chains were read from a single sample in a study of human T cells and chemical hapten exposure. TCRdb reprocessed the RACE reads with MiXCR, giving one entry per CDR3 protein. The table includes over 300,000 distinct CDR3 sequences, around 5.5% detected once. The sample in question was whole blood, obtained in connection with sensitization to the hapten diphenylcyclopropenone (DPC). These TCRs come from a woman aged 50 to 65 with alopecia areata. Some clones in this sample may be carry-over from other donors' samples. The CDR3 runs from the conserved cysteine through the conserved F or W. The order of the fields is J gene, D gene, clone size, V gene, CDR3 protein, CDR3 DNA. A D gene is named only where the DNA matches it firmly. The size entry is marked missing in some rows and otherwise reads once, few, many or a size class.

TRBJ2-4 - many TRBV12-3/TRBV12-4 CASTGGGNIQYF TGTGCCAGCACTGGGGGCGGAAACATTCAGTACTTC
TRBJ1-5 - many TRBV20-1 CSARASGGYNQPQHF TGCAGTGCTAGAGCTTCCGGGGGGTACAATCAGCCCCAGCATTTT
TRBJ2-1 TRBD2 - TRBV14 CASSGGVSSGRSSYNEQFF TGTGCCAGCAGCGGCGGGGTCTCTAGCGGGCGGAGCTCCTACAATGAGCAGTTCTTC
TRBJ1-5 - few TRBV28 CASSLKGMSQPQHF TGTGCCAGCAGTTTAAAGGGGATGAGTCAGCCCCAGCATTTT
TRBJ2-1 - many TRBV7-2 CASSGTVYNEQFF TGTGCCAGCAGTGGGACGGTTTACAATGAGCAGTTCTTC
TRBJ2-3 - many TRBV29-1 CSWGGATDTQYF TGCAGCTGGGGGGGGGCTACAGATACGCAGTATTTT
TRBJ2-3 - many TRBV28 CASSSTDTDTQYF TGTGCCAGCAGTTCCACTGACACAGATACGCAGTATTTT
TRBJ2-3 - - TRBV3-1 CASSQDIVDTQYF TGTGCCAGCAGCCAAGATATTGTGGATACGCAGTATTTT
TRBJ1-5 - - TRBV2 CASSARGEQPQHF TGTGCCAGCAGTGCAAGGGGTGAACAGCCCCAGCATTTT
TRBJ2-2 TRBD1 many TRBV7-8 CASSPRTGFVAGELFF TGTGCCAGCAGCCCGAGGACAGGGTTCGTGGCCGGGGAGCTGTTTTTT
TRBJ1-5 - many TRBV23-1 CASNQPQHF TGCGCCAGCAATCAGCCCCAGCATTTT
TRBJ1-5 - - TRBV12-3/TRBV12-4 CASSPGRGADQPQHF TGTGCCAGCAGTCCCGGGCGGGGGGCCGATCAGCCCCAGCATTTT
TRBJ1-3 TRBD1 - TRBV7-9 CASSLVAQGGIGNTIYF TGTGCCAGCAGCTTGGTCGCGCAGGGGGGCATTGGAAACACCATATATTTT
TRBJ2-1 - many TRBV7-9 CASILDGLGEQFF TGTGCCAGCATCCTGGACGGTCTCGGGGAGCAGTTCTTC
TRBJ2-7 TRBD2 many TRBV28 CASNGGSPSYEQYF TGTGCCAGCAACGGCGGGAGCCCCTCCTACGAGCAGTACTTC
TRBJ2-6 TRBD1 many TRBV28 CASSQNRGVSGANVLTF TGTGCCAGCAGTCAAAACAGGGGCGTCTCTGGGGCCAACGTCCTGACTTTC
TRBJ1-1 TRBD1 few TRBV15 CATRSGQGIEAFF TGTGCCACCAGATCGGGACAGGGGATTGAAGCTTTCTTT
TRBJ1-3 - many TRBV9 CASSVGAGPGNTIYF TGTGCCAGCAGCGTAGGGGCAGGCCCTGGAAACACCATATATTTT
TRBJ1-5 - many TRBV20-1 CSARADANQPQHF TGCAGTGCTAGAGCGGACGCGAATCAGCCCCAGCATTTT
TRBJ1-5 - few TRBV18 CASSQKVGNQPQHF TGTGCCAGCTCACAGAAAGTAGGCAATCAGCCCCAGCATTTT
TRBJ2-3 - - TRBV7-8 CASSYEPGPEDTQYF TGTGCCAGCAGCTATGAACCGGGCCCAGAAGATACGCAGTATTTT
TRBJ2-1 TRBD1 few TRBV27 CASSPQQGRTSYNEQFF TGTGCCAGCAGTCCACAACAGGGGCGGACCTCTTACAATGAGCAGTTCTTC
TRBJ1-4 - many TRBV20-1 CSASLSAVNEKLFF TGCAGTGCTAGCCTCAGCGCTGTAAATGAAAAACTGTTTTTT
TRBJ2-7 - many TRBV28 CASSLQPISFHEQYF TGTGCCAGCAGCCTACAGCCGATCAGTTTCCACGAGCAGTACTTC
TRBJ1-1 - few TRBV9 CASSKEGTEAFF TGTGCCAGTTCGAAAGAAGGTACTGAAGCTTTCTTT
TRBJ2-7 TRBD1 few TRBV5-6 CASRPRDSSYEQYF TGTGCCAGCAGGCCCCGGGACAGTTCCTACGAGCAGTACTTC
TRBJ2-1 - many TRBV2 CASSEQGSNEQFF TGTGCCAGCAGTGAACAGGGCTCCAATGAGCAGTTCTTC
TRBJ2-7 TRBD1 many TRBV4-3 CASSQDGGTGVVEQYF TGCGCCAGCAGCCAAGATGGGGGGACAGGGGTGGTCGAGCAGTACTTC
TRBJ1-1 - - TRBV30 CAWTRRSMNTEAFF TGTGCCTGGACCCGCAGAAGTATGAACACTGAAGCTTTCTTT
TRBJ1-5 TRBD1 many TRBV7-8 CASSLRQGARQPQHF TGTGCCAGCAGCTTGAGACAGGGGGCCCGCCAGCCCCAGCATTTT
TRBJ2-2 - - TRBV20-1 CSARMGSASGELFF TGCAGTGCTAGAATGGGTTCCGCGTCCGGGGAGCTGTTTTTT
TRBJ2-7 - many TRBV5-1 CASSLALDYEQYF TGCGCCAGCAGCTTGGCTCTGGACTACGAGCAGTACTTC
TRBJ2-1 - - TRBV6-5 CASSFAPGRNSRASFNEQFF TGTGCCAGCAGTTTCGCGCCGGGACGGAATTCGAGGGCTAGTTTCAATGAGCAGTTCTTC
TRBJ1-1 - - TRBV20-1 CSAPLGGTEAFF TGCAGTGCTCCCCTGGGGGGCACTGAAGCTTTCTTT
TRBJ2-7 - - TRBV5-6 CASSLAVAGGLYEQYF TGTGCCAGCAGCTTGGCTGTAGCAGGGGGGCTCTACGAGCAGTACTTC
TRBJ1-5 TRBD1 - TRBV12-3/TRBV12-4 CASSGRDRVNQPQHF TGTGCCAGCAGTGGCCGGGACAGGGTTAATCAGCCCCAGCATTTT
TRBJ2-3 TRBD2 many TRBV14 CASSSLRGRGGQDTQYF TGTGCCAGCAGCTCTCTCCGAGGACGGGGGGGCCAAGATACGCAGTATTTT
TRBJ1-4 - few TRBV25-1 CASSENRAPGEKLFF TGTGCCAGCAGTGAGAACAGGGCCCCTGGTGAAAAACTGTTTTTT
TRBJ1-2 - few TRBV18 CASSPLDSNGYTF TGTGCCAGCTCACCCTTGGACAGTAATGGCTACACCTTC
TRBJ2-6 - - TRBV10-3 CAVNPSSGANVLTF TGTGCCGTAAATCCCAGCTCTGGGGCCAACGTCCTGACTTTC
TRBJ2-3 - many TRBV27 CASSSRGYTDTQYF TGTGCCAGCAGTTCCCGTGGCTACACAGATACGCAGTATTTT
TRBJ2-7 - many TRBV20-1 CSARVSGAGEQYF TGCAGTGCTAGAGTGTCGGGGGCGGGCGAGCAGTACTTC
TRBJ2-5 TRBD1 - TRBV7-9 CASSLKPGQGPETQYF TGTGCCAGCAGCTTAAAGCCGGGACAGGGTCCAGAGACCCAGTACTTC
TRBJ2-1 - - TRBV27 CASSLSRTGNPYNEQFF TGTGCCAGCAGTTTATCCAGGACCGGCAACCCCTACAATGAGCAGTTCTTC
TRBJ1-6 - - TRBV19 CASSIGFIRDGNSPLHF TGTGCCAGTAGTATAGGATTCATCCGGGACGGGAATTCACCCCTCCACTTT
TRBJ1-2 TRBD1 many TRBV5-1 CASSQTPQGAEANYGYTF TGCGCCAGCAGTCAGACACCACAGGGGGCCGAAGCTAACTATGGCTACACCTTC
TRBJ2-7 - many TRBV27 CASSSRDIDEQYF TGTGCCAGCAGTTCACGGGACATTGACGAGCAGTACTTC
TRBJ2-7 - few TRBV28 CASSFVRGYEQYF TGTGCCAGCAGTTTTGTCAGGGGCTACGAGCAGTACTTC
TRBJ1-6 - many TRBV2 CASSDYRGKLGSPLHF TGTGCCAGCAGTGATTACCGGGGAAAACTAGGTTCACCCCTCCACTTT
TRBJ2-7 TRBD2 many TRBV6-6 CASSTKASGGREYF TGTGCCAGCAGCACTAAGGCGAGCGGGGGGCGGGAGTACTTC
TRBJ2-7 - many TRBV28 CASSPTQGTNEQYF TGTGCCAGCAGCCCCACCCAGGGGACCAACGAGCAGTACTTC